This TCR beta chain was identified in a study of T cells after yellow fever vaccination. One entry per CDR3 protein results from TCRdb running MiXCR on the 5' RACE reads. Of roughly 500,000 distinct CDR3 sequences listed, under 25% were seen once; the top ten hold 13% to 15%. The V end lost 5 bases, the J end lost 2 bases, and 10 bases lay between the germline ends. Per the germline V gene, CDR1 is SGHRS and CDR2 is YFSETQ. The CDR3 is 13 residues long. This chain connects TRBV5-1 to TRBJ1-1; D remains ambiguous. The origin of this receptor is a man aged 25-40 years who received the YFV17D yellow fever vaccine. The sequencing used PBMCs, collected 15 days after the yellow fever booster vaccination. CDR3 nucleotides: TGCGCCAGCAGGAACGGCTTTAACACTGAAGCTTTCTTT. This sequence encodes CASRNGFNTEAFF.